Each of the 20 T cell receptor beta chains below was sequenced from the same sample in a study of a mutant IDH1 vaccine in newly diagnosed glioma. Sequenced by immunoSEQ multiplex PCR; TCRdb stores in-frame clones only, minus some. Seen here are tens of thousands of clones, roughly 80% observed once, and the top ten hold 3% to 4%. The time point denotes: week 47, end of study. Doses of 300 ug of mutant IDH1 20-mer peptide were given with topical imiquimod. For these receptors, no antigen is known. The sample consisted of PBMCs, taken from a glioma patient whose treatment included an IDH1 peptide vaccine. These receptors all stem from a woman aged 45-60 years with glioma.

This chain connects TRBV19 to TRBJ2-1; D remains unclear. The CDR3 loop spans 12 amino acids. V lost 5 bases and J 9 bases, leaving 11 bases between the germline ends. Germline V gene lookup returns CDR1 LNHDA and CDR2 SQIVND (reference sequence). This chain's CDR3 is CASSPLVGEQFF. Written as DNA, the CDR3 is TGTGCCAGTAGTCCCCTTGTAGGTGAGCAGTTCTTC.

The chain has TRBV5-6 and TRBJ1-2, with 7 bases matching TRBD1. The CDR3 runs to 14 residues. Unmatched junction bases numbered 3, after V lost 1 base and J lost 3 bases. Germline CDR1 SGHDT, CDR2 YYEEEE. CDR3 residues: CASSLSQGYYGYTF. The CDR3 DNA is TGTGCCAGCAGCTTGTCACAGGGGTACTATGGCTACACCTTC. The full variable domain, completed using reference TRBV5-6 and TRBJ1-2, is DAGVTQSPTHLIKTRGQQVTLRCSPKSGHDTVSWYQQALGQGPQFIFQYYEEEERQRGNFPDRFSGHQFPNYSSELNVNALLLGDSALYLCASSLSQGYYGYTFGSGTRLTVV.

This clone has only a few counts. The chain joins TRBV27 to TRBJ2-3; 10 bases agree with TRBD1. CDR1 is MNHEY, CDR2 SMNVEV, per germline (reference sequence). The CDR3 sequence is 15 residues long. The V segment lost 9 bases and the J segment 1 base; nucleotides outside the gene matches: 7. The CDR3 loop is CASRTGGLGTDTQYF. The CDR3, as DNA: TGTGCCAGTAGGACAGGGGGTTTGGGCACAGATACGCAGTATTTT.

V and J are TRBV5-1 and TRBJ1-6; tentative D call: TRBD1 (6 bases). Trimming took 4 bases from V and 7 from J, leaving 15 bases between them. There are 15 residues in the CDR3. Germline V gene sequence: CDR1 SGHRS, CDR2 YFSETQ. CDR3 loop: CASSRWDTTNSPLHF. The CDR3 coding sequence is TGCGCCAGCAGCAGATGGGACACAACGAATTCACCCCTCCACTTT.

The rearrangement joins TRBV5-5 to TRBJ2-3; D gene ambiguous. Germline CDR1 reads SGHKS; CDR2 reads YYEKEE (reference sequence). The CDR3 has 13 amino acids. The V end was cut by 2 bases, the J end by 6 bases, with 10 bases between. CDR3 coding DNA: TGTGCCAGCAGCTTACTACCGGACGATACGCAGTATTTT. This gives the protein CASSLLPDDTQYF.

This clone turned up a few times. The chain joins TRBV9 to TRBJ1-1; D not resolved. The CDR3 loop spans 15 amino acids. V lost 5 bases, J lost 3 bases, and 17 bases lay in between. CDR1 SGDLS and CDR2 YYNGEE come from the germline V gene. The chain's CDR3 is CASRGPAATDTEAFF. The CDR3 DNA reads TGTGCCAGCAGAGGGCCAGCGGCTACGGACACTGAAGCTTTCTTT.

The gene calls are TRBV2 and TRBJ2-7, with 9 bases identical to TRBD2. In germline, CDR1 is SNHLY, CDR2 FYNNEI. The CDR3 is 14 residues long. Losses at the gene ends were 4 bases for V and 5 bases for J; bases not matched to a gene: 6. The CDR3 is CASSAGTSTHEQYF. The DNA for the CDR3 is TGTGCCAGCAGTGCCGGGACTAGCACCCACGAGCAGTACTTC.

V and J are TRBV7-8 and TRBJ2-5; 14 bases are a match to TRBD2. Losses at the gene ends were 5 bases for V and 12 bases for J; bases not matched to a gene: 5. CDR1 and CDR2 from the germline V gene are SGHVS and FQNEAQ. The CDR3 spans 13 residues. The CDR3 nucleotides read TGTGCCAGCAGCCTGGGACTAGCGGGGGAAGAGTACTTC. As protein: CASSLGLAGEEYF.

The CDR3 spells CASSSTSGGANEQFF. CDR3 sequence (DNA): TGTGCCAGCAGCTCGACTAGCGGGGGGGCCAATGAGCAGTTCTTC. This rearrangement joins TRBV5-4 to TRBJ2-1; 14 nucleotides align to TRBD2. The CDR3 is 15 amino acids. Looked up from germline, CDR1 is SGHNT and CDR2 is YYREEE (reference sequence). Germline trimming cut 3 bases from V and 6 bases from J; bases unmatched to any gene: 2.

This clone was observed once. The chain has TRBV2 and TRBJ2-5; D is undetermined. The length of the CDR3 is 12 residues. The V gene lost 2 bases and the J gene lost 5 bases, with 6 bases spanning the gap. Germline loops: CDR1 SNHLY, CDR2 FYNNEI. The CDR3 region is CASSENWETQYF. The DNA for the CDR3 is TGTGCCAGCAGTGAAAATTGGGAGACCCAGTACTTC.

CDR3 in amino acids: CASSYGTEAFF. The CDR3 nucleotides are TGTGCCAGCAGTTACGGTACTGAAGCTTTCTTT. The rearrangement joins TRBV6-6 to TRBJ1-1; D uncertain. The CDR3 covers 11 residues. V dropped 2 bases and J dropped 5 bases, with 3 bases sitting between them. CDR1 is MNHNY and CDR2 is SVGAGI in the germline V gene (reference sequence).

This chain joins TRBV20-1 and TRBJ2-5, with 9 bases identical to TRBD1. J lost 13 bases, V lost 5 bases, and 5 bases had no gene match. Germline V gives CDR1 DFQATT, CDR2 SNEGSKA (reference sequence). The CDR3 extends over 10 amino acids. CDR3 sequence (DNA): TGCAGTGCTCCGGACAGGGGAGGGTACTTC. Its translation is CSAPDRGGYF.

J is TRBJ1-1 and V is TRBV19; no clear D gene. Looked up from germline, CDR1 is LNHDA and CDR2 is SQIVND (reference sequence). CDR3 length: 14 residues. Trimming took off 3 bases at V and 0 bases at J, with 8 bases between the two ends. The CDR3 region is CASSIPTLNTEAFF. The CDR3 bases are TGTGCCAGTAGTATCCCGACCCTGAACACTGAAGCTTTCTTT.

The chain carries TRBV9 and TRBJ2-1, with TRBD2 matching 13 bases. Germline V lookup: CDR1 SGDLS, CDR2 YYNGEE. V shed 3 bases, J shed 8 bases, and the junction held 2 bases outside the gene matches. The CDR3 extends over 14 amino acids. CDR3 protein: CASSAGLAGDEQFF. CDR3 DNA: TGTGCCAGCAGCGCCGGACTAGCGGGAGATGAGCAGTTCTTC.

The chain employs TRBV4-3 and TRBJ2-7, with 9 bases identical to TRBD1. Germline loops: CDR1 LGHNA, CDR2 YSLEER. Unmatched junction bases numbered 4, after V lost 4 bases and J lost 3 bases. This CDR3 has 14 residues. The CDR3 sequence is CASSPTTGGYEQYF. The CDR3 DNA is TGCGCCAGCAGCCCGACGACAGGGGGCTACGAGCAGTACTTC.

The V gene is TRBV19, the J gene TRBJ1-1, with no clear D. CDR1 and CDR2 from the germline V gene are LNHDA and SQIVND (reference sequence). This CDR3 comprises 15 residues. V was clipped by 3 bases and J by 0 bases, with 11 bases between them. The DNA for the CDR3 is TGTGCCAGTAGTATTACCCCCGGGGTGAACACTGAAGCTTTCTTT. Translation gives CASSITPGVNTEAFF.

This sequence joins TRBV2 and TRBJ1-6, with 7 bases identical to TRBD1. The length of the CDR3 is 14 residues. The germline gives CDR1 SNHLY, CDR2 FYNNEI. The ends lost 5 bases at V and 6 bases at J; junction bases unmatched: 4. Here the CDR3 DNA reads TGTGCCAGCAGTCCGGGACAGTCTAATTCACCCCTCCACTTT. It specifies CASSPGQSNSPLHF.

The CDR3 DNA is TGTGCCAGCAGCGAAGGGGGAGGGACACCAAACACTGAAGCTTTCTTT. This translates into CASSEGGGTPNTEAFF. The J gene is TRBJ1-1, the V gene TRBV13; tentatively, D is TRBD1 (6 bases). Trimming left V 5 bases short and J 2 bases short, with 18 bases between. The CDR3 runs 16 residues. Germline CDR1 and CDR2: PRHDT and FYEKMQ (reference sequence). Based on the CDR3 plus reference TRBV13 and TRBJ1-1, the full variable domain is AAGVIQSPRHLIKEKRETATLKCYPIPRHDTVYWYQQGPGQDPQFLISFYEKMQSDKGSIPDRFSAQQFSDYHSELNMSSLELGDSALYFCASSEGGGTPNTEAFFGQGTRLTVV.

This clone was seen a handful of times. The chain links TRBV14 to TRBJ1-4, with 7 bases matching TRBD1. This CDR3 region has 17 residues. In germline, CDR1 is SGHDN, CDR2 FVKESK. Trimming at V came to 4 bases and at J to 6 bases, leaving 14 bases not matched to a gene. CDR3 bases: TGTGCCAGCAGCCCTAGACAGGGACGCGGGAACGATGAAAAACTGTTTTTT. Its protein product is CASSPRQGRGNDEKLFF.

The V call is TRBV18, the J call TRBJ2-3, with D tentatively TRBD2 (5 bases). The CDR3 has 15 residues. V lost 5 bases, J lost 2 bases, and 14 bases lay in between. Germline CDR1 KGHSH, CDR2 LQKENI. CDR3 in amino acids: CASSLLAALTDTQYF. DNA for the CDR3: TGTGCCAGCTCATTGCTAGCTGCCCTCACAGATACGCAGTATTTT.